This T cell receptor beta chain was obtained from a study of cytomegalovirus exposure and HLA in healthy donors. This CDR3 is 13 amino acids long. Trimming stripped 8 bases from V and 4 bases from J, with 12 bases between. Looked up from germline, CDR1 is SNHLY and CDR2 is FYNNEI. TCRdb keeps only in-frame clones here, not all; method: immunoSEQ multiplex PCR. The sample holds more than 150,000 clones, roughly 84% seen once. The approximately 120-subject validation cohort, separate from the approximately 670-subject first cohort, included the donors. This chain joins TRBV2 and TRBJ2-1, with D possibly matching TRBD2 (7 bases). The sequence came from a man aged 18 to 30 in good health and CMV-seropositive. Sequencing was performed on PBMCs. CDR3 nucleotide sequence: TGTGCCAGCCTTAGGGGGGGTTACAATGAGCAGTTCTTC. Encoded protein: CASLRGGYNEQFF.